The entry below describes one T cell receptor beta chain. This sample is part of a study of response to subunit inactivated influenza vaccine. Losses at the gene ends were 6 bases for V and 4 bases for J; bases not matched to a gene: 8. The CDR3 is 15 residues long. Germline CDR1 MNHEY, CDR2 SVGEGT. TCRdb used MiXCR to reprocess the RT-PCR reads, holding one entry per CDR3 protein. This table holds about 540,000 distinct CDR3 sequences, approximately 22% found once. The same sample was also studied in work on T cells expressing NK-cell markers. Turning to that study: The cDNA for TCR beta came from 5'RACE template switching with UMIs. Over 5 donors showed dominant NKG2C+ clonotypes comprising roughly 1.0-7.5% of their CD8+ T cells.

The chain couples TRBV6-2 or TRBV6-3 to TRBJ2-3, with 9 positions matching TRBD1. The TCR sequence derives from a man aged 50-60 years who received an inactivated influenza vaccine. This material consisted of CD4+ T cells sorted from PBMCs, taken roughly 12 days after vaccination. The CDR3 coding sequence is TGTGCCAGCAGCCCGGGACAGGGAGTACCAGATACGCAGTATTTT. It encodes CASSPGQGVPDTQYF.